This T cell receptor (beta chain) was identified in a study of shared clonotypes between healthy human individuals. The V and J ends lost 3 bases and 0 bases respectively, with 13 bases between them. The CDR3 is made up of 15 amino acids. Per germline, CDR1 SGHRS and CDR2 YFSETQ. CD45RA-negative memory and CD45RA+ naive subsets were split from the CD4+ cells. Generated by immunoSEQ multiplex PCR, the TCRdb table keeps only in-frame clones and is missing some. The table includes a few million clones, approximately 95% detected once. J is TRBJ2-7 and V is TRBV5-1; D unclear. The receptor was isolated from a man in his late teens or twenties in good health. Some clones in this sample may be carry-over from other donors' samples. The sample taken for sequencing was naive CD4+ T cells from PBMCs. Subset given: CD45RA+ positively selected. The CDR3 coding sequence is TGCGCCAGCAGCTCGAGTGTGGGTAGCTCCTACGAGCAGTACTTC. It is translated as CASSSSVGSSYEQYF.